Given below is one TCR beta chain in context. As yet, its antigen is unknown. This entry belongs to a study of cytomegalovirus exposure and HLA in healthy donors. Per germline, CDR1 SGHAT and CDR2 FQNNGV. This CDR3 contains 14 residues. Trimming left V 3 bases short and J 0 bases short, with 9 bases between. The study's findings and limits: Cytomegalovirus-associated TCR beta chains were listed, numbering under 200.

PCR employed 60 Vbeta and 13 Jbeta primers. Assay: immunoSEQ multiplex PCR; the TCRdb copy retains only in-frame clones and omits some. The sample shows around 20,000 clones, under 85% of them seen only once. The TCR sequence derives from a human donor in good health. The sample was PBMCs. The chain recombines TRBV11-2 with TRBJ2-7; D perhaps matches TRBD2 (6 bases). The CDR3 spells CASSFGGDSYEQYF. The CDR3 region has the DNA TGTGCCAGCAGCTTCGGAGGGGACTCCTACGAGCAGTACTTC.